Reported below is one T cell receptor beta chain. The data stem from a study of control samples from healthy donors and cancer patients. Using immunoSEQ multiplex PCR, the repertoire was profiled, and TCRdb retains in-frame clones only, with some absent. This sample yields over 110,000 clones, of which 88% are seen a single time; around 10% belongs to the top ten. This CDR3 contains 14 residues. The germline gives CDR1 GTSNPN, CDR2 SVGIG (reference sequence). V shed 4 bases and J shed 4 bases, with 13 bases lying between them. This clonotype was sampled from a woman in her twenties or thirties in good health. What was sequenced was blood. The chain recombines TRBV30 with TRBJ1-4; tentative D call: TRBD1 (6 bases). The CDR3 loop reads CAWKKQGDNEKLFF. The DNA of the CDR3 is TGTGCCTGGAAGAAACAGGGTGATAATGAAAAACTGTTTTTT.